Listed below are T cell receptor beta chains from one sample, sequenced in a study of metastatic and nonmetastatic thyroid tumors. TCRdb re-clonotyped the PCR reads via MiXCR. This table has under 55,000 clones, around a sixth appearing once. Sequences were obtained from blood. The receptors stem from a female donor with papillary thyroid cancer or a benign thyroid nodule (not recorded which). Some clones in this sample may be carry-over from other donors' samples. Both conserved end residues are part of each CDR3. The order of the fields is CDR3 protein, CDR3 DNA, D gene, clone size, V gene, J gene. D genes are given only for firm matches. Clone size, where shown, is once, few, many, or a class for clones that have expanded.

CASSLEFNEPQETQYF	TGTGCCAGCAGCTTAGAGTTTAACGAGCCCCAAGAGACCCAGTACTTC	-	many	TRBV11-2	TRBJ2-5
CASSEKTVPPVGNEQFF	TGTGCCAGCAGTGAAAAGACTGTTCCCCCGGTCGGCAATGAGCAGTTCTTC	-	many	TRBV2	TRBJ2-1
CATNPTGLSSPLHF	TGTGCCACCAACCCGACAGGTCTTAGTTCACCCCTCCACTTT	-	many	TRBV15	TRBJ1-6
CASSSAGNNYEQYF	TGCGCCAGCAGCTCGGCGGGAAACAACTACGAGCAGTACTTC	-	many	TRBV5-1	TRBJ2-7
CASSRTSVSEQFF	TGTGCCAGCAGCCGGACTAGCGTCTCTGAGCAGTTCTTC	TRBD2	many	TRBV7-3	TRBJ2-1
CANSDDSGRAYEQYF	TGTGCCAACAGTGATGATAGCGGGAGGGCCTACGAGCAGTACTTC	TRBD2	-	TRBV25-1	TRBJ2-7
CSAPGTSGRCRGHEQFF	TGCAGTGCACCTGGGACTAGCGGGAGGTGCCGAGGCCATGAGCAGTTCTTC	TRBD2	-	TRBV20-1	TRBJ2-1
CSLSGTLSYEQYF	TGCAGTTTGTCGGGAACTCTTTCCTACGAGCAGTACTTC	-	-	TRBV20-1	TRBJ2-7
CASSIRDRGLIQVFETKYF	TGTGCCAGCAGTATCCGGGACAGGGGGTTGATTCAGGTTTTTGAGACCAAGTACTTC	TRBD1	-	TRBV12-3/TRBV12-4	TRBJ2-5
CASSRGGRAEFF	TGTGCCAGCTCCCGAGGCGGGAGGGCCGAGTTCTTC	TRBD2	few	TRBV7-9	TRBJ2-1
CASIIGMANTGELFF	TGTGCCAGCATCATTGGGATGGCTAACACCGGGGAGCTGTTTTTT	-	-	TRBV27	TRBJ2-2
CASSAFSYEQYF	TGTGCCAGCAGCGCATTCTCCTACGAGCAGTACTTC	-	once	TRBV11-2	TRBJ2-7
CASSLVQSLGYTF	TGTGCCAGCAGCTTGGTTCAATCCCTGGGCTACACCTTC	-	many	TRBV5-6	TRBJ1-2
CASSSGQFRSEAFF	TGTGCCAGCAGCTCGGGACAGTTTCGTTCTGAAGCTTTCTTT	TRBD1	-	TRBV11-3	TRBJ1-1
CASSFTSGPGTDTQYF	TGTGCCAGCAGCTTTACTAGCGGGCCGGGGACAGATACGCAGTATTTT	TRBD2	many	TRBV7-3	TRBJ2-3
CSARTPGREATGELFF	TGCAGTGCTAGAACTCCTGGGCGGGAGGCCACCGGCGAGCTGTTTTTT	TRBD2	-	TRBV20-1	TRBJ2-2
CASSPWTGWLNTIYF	TGTGCCAGCAGCCCTTGGACAGGGTGGTTGAACACCATATATTTT	TRBD1	many	TRBV3-1	TRBJ1-3
CASSPRDRGHYEQFF	TGTGCCAGCTCGCCCCGGGACAGGGGGCACTATGAGCAGTTCTTC	TRBD1	many	TRBV7-3	TRBJ2-1
CASEKGEFSGNTIYF	TGTGCTAGCGAAAAGGGGGAGTTCTCTGGAAACACCATATATTTT	-	many	TRBV6-1	TRBJ1-3
CASSGDTSGRALDEQFF	TGTGCCAGTAGTGGCGATACTAGCGGGAGGGCCCTAGATGAGCAGTTCTTC	TRBD2	many	TRBV19	TRBJ2-1